The 30 T cell receptor beta chains given below trace back to one sample, sequenced in a study of blood T cell repertoires in COVID-19. Profiling relied on immunoSEQ multiplex PCR, and the TCRdb table lists in-frame clones only, not all of them. Of 200,000 to 300,000 clones listed, 86% were seen once; the top ten hold about 5.4%. The material sequenced was peripheral blood. These receptors were collected from a woman aged 80 or older with COVID-19, enrolled during active disease.

CDR3 nucleotide sequence: TGTGCCATCAGTGAGTCAGTTAGCTACAACAATGAGCAGTTCTTC. Translation gives CAISESVSYNNEQFF. The rearrangement joins TRBV10-3 to TRBJ2-1; unclear D gene. Deletions cut 0 bases from V and 5 bases from J, with 11 bases between. Germline V gene sequence: CDR1 ENHRY, CDR2 SYGVKD. The CDR3 is 15 residues long.

The chain has TRBV4-1 and TRBJ2-3; D is uncertain. The CDR3 has 14 residues. Per germline, CDR1 MGHRA and CDR2 YSYEKL. With 11 bases removed from V and 0 bases from J, the gap between germline ends came to 15 bases. As DNA, the CDR3 is TGCGCCTCTAATGCCGGGTCTAGCACAGATACGCAGTATTTT. It translates to CASNAGSSTDTQYF.

This clone was observed a few times. This rearrangement joins TRBV4-2 to TRBJ2-7; 8 bases align to TRBD2. The V gene's germline CDR1 is LGHNA and CDR2 YNFKEQ. The V segment lost 1 base and the J segment 5 bases; nucleotides outside the gene matches: 13. The length of the CDR3 is 17 residues. CDR3 sequence reads: CASSQADGGAPTHEQYF. DNA of the CDR3: TGTGCCAGCAGCCAAGCCGACGGGGGGGCGCCGACTCACGAGCAGTACTTC.

The CDR3: CASSQGLGGTDTQYF. The CDR3, as DNA: TGTGCCAGCAGCCAGGGACTAGGAGGCACAGATACGCAGTATTTT. The V and J genes are TRBV2 and TRBJ2-3, with 8 bases identical to TRBD2. V lost 6 bases and J lost 1; bases outside the gene matches: 6. CDR1 is SNHLY and CDR2 is FYNNEI in the germline V gene. CDR3 size: 15 residues. Variable domain in full (rest from reference TRBV2 and TRBJ2-3): EPEVTQTPSHQVTQMGQEVILRCVPISNHLYFYWYRQILGQKVEFLVSFYNNEISEKSEIFDDQFSVERPDGSNFTLKIRSTKLEDSAMYFCASSQGLGGTDTQYFGPGTRLTVL.

This chain connects TRBV11-3 to TRBJ2-3; weak D call: TRBD2 (5 bases). With 2 bases removed from V and 2 bases from J, the gap between germline ends came to 8 bases. Germline V lookup: CDR1 SGHNT, CDR2 YENEEA. This CDR3 is built from 14 residues. The CDR3 spells CASSLSGDTDTQYF. In DNA form, the CDR3 reads TGTGCCAGCAGCTTAAGCGGTGACACAGATACGCAGTATTTT.

V and J are TRBV7-9 and TRBJ1-5; no definite D call. CDR3 length: 13 amino acids. CDR1 and CDR2 (germline): SEHNR, FQNEAQ (reference sequence). The V gene lost 5 bases and the J gene lost 7 bases, with 12 bases spanning the gap. CDR3 coding DNA: TGTGCCAGCAGCGTGGGCCCCGGACAGCCCCAGCATTTT. Amino acids: CASSVGPGQPQHF.

The chain has TRBV6-2 or TRBV6-3 and TRBJ2-1; TRBD1 agrees at 9 bases. The CDR3 is made up of 19 amino acids. The V and J ends lost 0 bases and 4 bases, in that order; junction bases with no gene match: 13. The germline V gene has CDR1 MNHEY and CDR2 SVGEGT. CDR3 DNA: TGTGCCAGCAGTTACTCTGGGCCCGGGACAGGGATATCATACAATGAGCAGTTCTTC. It specifies CASSYSGPGTGISYNEQFF.

The rearrangement joins TRBV27 to TRBJ1-4; D gene uncertain. The CDR3 length is 13 residues. Germline V gene data show CDR1 as MNHEY and CDR2 as SMNVEV (reference sequence). V was pared by 10 bases and J by 6 bases, with 15 bases between. CDR3 DNA: TGTGCCACCCGCAAGTGGCAGGATGAAAAACTGTTTTTT. It yields the protein CATRKWQDEKLFF.

The genes are TRBV19 and TRBJ1-5; 9 bases align to TRBD1. Germline loops: CDR1 LNHDA, CDR2 SQIVND (reference sequence). There are 15 residues in the CDR3. Trimming at V came to 4 bases and at J to 5 bases, leaving 6 bases not matched to a gene. In DNA, the CDR3 is TGTGCCAGTAGTAAGGGACAGGGTATCTATCAGCCCCAGCATTTT. Translated, it gives CASSKGQGIYQPQHF. Drawing the rest from reference TRBV19 and TRBJ1-5, the complete variable domain is DGGITQSPKYLFRKEGQNVTLSCEQNLNHDAMYWYRQDPGQGLRLIYYSQIVNDFQKGDIAEGYSVSREKKESFPLTVTSAQKNPTAFYLCASSKGQGIYQPQHFGDGTRLSIL.

The gene calls are TRBV6-6 and TRBJ1-5; 9 positions match TRBD1. The CDR3 spans 15 residues. Unmatched junction bases numbered 3, after V lost 2 bases and J lost 4 bases. Germline lookup yields CDR1 MNHNY and CDR2 SVGAGI (reference sequence). For the CDR3, the DNA is TGTGCCAGCAGTTACGACGACAGGGGGAATCAGCCCCAGCATTTT. Encoded protein: CASSYDDRGNQPQHF.

V gene TRBV3-1 (or the pseudogene TRBV3-2) combines with J gene TRBJ2-1, with 7 bases that match TRBD2. The CDR3 is made up of 16 amino acids. V gave up 0 bases and J gave up 2 bases; unmatched junction bases: 4. Germline CDR1 LGHDT, CDR2 YNNKEL (reference sequence). CDR3 in amino acids: CASSQEPLAAYNEQFF. In DNA, the CDR3 is TGTGCCAGCAGCCAAGAGCCCCTAGCGGCCTACAATGAGCAGTTCTTC.

This clone was recorded once. This sequence joins TRBV28 and TRBJ1-5, with D possibly matching TRBD1 (6 bases). Germline CDR1 and CDR2: MDHEN and SYDVKM. Trimming removed 2 bases from V and 0 bases from J, with 11 bases in between. This CDR3 region has 16 residues. Here the CDR3 reads CASSLGGAGSNQPQHF. The CDR3 DNA reads TGTGCCAGCAGTTTAGGGGGGGCCGGTAGCAATCAGCCCCAGCATTTT.

This sequence joins TRBV2 and TRBJ2-2; D perhaps matches TRBD1 (6 bases). V lost 1 base to trimming and J lost 4 bases, with 10 bases between them. Germline loops: CDR1 SNHLY, CDR2 FYNNEI. The CDR3 runs to 15 residues. The CDR3 loop reads CASSEDRALTGELFF. The CDR3 DNA reads as TGTGCCAGCAGTGAAGACAGGGCGCTCACCGGGGAGCTGTTTTTT.

The rearrangement uses TRBV5-4 and TRBJ2-1, with TRBD1 identical over 9 bases. The CDR3 extends over 15 amino acids. V lost 4 bases to trimming and J lost 2 bases; unmatched junction nucleotides: 4. Germline V gene data show CDR1 as SGHNT and CDR2 as YYREEE (reference sequence). Written as DNA, the CDR3 is TGTGCCAGCAGCCCCGGGACAGGGACCTACAATGAGCAGTTCTTC. Translating gives CASSPGTGTYNEQFF.

The J gene is TRBJ1-1, the V gene TRBV5-1, with a tentative D call TRBD1 (5 bases). This CDR3 is built from 15 residues. CDR1 SGHRS and CDR2 YFSETQ come from the germline V gene. Between the trimmed V and J ends, which lost 1 base and 4 bases, there was a span of 14 bases. Written as DNA, the CDR3 is TGCGCCAGCAGCTTGCGGGGCGGGAGGAGCACTGAAGCTTTCTTT. This encodes CASSLRGGRSTEAFF.

The V gene is TRBV29-1, the J gene TRBJ2-5; TRBD1 matches at 9 bases. V shed 6 bases, J shed 1 base, and the junction held 12 bases outside the gene matches. This CDR3 is built from 16 residues. CDR1 and CDR2 (germline): SQVTM, ANQGSEA. The CDR3 loop reads CSVSGGTGILQETQYF. As DNA, the CDR3 is TGCAGCGTCAGTGGCGGGACAGGGATCCTCCAAGAGACCCAGTACTTC. Supplemented by reference TRBV29-1 and TRBJ2-5, the full variable domain reads SAVISQKPSRDICQRGTSLTIQCQVDSQVTMMFWYRQQPGQSLTLIATANQGSEATYESGFVIDKFPISRPNLTFSTLTVSNMSPEDSSIYLCSVSGGTGILQETQYFGPGTRLLVL.

This rearrangement joins TRBV7-9 to TRBJ1-1, with a weak D call TRBD1 (6 bases). The germline V gene has CDR1 SEHNR and CDR2 FQNEAQ (reference sequence). The CDR3 length is 12 residues. V was pared by 6 bases and J by 7 bases, with 12 bases between. This CDR3 reads CASRQGGFEAFF. The CDR3, as DNA: TGTGCCAGCAGACAGGGCGGGTTTGAAGCTTTCTTT.

As regards this clone: One end of the junction does not line up with germline, which may come from a read error. The chain is built from TRBV7-7 and TRBJ1-4; D ambiguous. This CDR3 region has 16 residues. Germline CDR1 SSHAT, CDR2 FNYEAQ (reference sequence). The CDR3 nucleotides are TGTGCTAGCAGCTTAGGAGGGAAAGGGACTAATGAAAAACTGTTTTTT. Translating gives CASSLGGKGTNEKLFF.

The table lists this clone with a few counts. The rearrangement uses TRBV6-5 and TRBJ1-6; the D is unclear. V lost 7 bases, J lost 5 bases, and 9 bases lay in between. CDR3 length: 13 residues. Germline CDR1 reads MNHEY; CDR2 reads SVGAGI. The CDR3 region has the DNA TGTGCCAGCAACCGGGATCATAATTCACCCCTCCACTTT. Translating gives CASNRDHNSPLHF.

The chain employs TRBV18 and TRBJ2-7; D unclear. The CDR3 is 13 residues long. V lost 5 bases and J 1 base, leaving 9 bases between the germline ends. Germline-derived CDR1 and CDR2 are KGHSH and LQKENI. The CDR3 coding sequence is TGTGCCAGCTCAACAGCATCGTCCTACGAGCAGTACTTC. Amino acid sequence: CASSTASSYEQYF.

The V and J genes are TRBV24-1 and TRBJ1-1, with 10 nucleotides matching TRBD1. The V gene end was trimmed by 2 bases and the J gene end by 11 bases; junction bases not matched to a gene: 10. CDR1 KGHDR and CDR2 SFDVKD come from the germline V gene. The CDR3 has 15 amino acids. CDR3 amino acids: CATSDSGTGVSGAFF. DNA of the CDR3: TGTGCCACCAGTGATTCAGGGACAGGGGTTAGTGGGGCTTTCTTT.

As for this clone: The sample carries other DNA sequences with the same CDR3. The chain joins TRBV19 to TRBJ1-5; 8 bases map to TRBD1. V lost 3 bases and J lost 2; bases outside the gene matches: 3. Germline lookup yields CDR1 LNHDA and CDR2 SQIVND (reference sequence). The CDR3 has 15 amino acids. CDR3 DNA sequence: TGTGCCAGTAGTATCCCGACAGGGGGCAATCAGCCCCAGCATTTT. Amino acid sequence: CASSIPTGGNQPQHF. The full variable domain, with the rest looked up from reference TRBV19 and TRBJ1-5, is DGGITQSPKYLFRKEGQNVTLSCEQNLNHDAMYWYRQDPGQGLRLIYYSQIVNDFQKGDIAEGYSVSREKKESFPLTVTSAQKNPTAFYLCASSIPTGGNQPQHFGDGTRLSIL.

The chain has TRBV7-2 and TRBJ1-1; D is uncertain. Germline loops: CDR1 SGHTA, CDR2 FQGNSA. The CDR3 extends over 14 amino acids. Trimming stripped 7 bases from V and 1 base from J, with 13 bases between. The CDR3 sequence is CASKIRGKNTEAFF. Here the CDR3 DNA reads TGTGCCAGCAAGATTCGCGGAAAGAACACTGAAGCTTTCTTT.

Notes on this clone: The same CDR3 arises from other DNA sequences in this sample as well. The rearrangement links TRBV28 to TRBJ1-2; D remains ambiguous. From germline, CDR1 is MDHEN and CDR2 SYDVKM. Trimming cost V 2 bases and J 2 bases, with 6 bases left between them. The CDR3 spans 13 residues. Written as DNA, the CDR3 is TGTGCCAGCAGTTTAGCGGGGAACTATGGCTACACCTTC. Amino acid sequence: CASSLAGNYGYTF.

This sequence joins TRBV11-3 and TRBJ1-1; 7 bases are a match to TRBD1. This CDR3 has 13 residues. Trimming cost V 1 base and J 8 bases; bases outside gene matches: 4. CDR1 SGHNT and CDR2 YENEEA come from the germline V gene. CDR3 DNA: TGTGCCAGCAGCTTAGGCCCGGACAGGGAAGCTTTCTTT. It translates to CASSLGPDREAFF.

V is TRBV28 and J is TRBJ1-2; 8 nucleotides match TRBD1. The CDR3 runs to 13 residues. V dropped 9 bases and J dropped 4; count of bases not matched to a gene: 7. Germline CDR1 and CDR2: MDHEN and SYDVKM. CDR3 DNA: TGTGCCAGTACAGCAGGGGGCTTCTATGGCTACACCTTC. It specifies CASTAGGFYGYTF.

This clone was seen a single time. J is TRBJ2-7 and V is TRBV10-3, with TRBD1 matching over 9 bases. The V gene's germline CDR1 is ENHRY and CDR2 SYGVKD. The CDR3 runs to 13 residues. With V trimmed by 9 bases and J by 6 bases, 9 bases remained unmatched. CDR3 sequence: CAIKGQGIGEQYF. As DNA, the CDR3 is TGTGCCATAAAGGGACAGGGAATCGGCGAGCAGTACTTC.

Only one count was recorded for this clone. This chain uses TRBV6-5 with TRBJ2-2, with a weak D call TRBD1 (5 bases). This CDR3 has 14 amino acids. The germline V gene has CDR1 MNHEY and CDR2 SVGAGI. With 7 bases removed from V and 0 bases from J, the gap between germline ends came to 9 bases. The CDR3 loop reads CASNGHPNTGELFF. CDR3 DNA sequence: TGTGCCAGCAACGGACACCCGAACACCGGGGAGCTGTTTTTT.

The chain carries TRBV28 and TRBJ2-7; 9 nucleotides agree with TRBD1. With V trimmed by 4 bases and J by 9 bases, 13 bases remained unmatched. The germline V gene has CDR1 MDHEN and CDR2 SYDVKM. The CDR3 covers 15 residues. The CDR3 loop is CASSSPGTGSTGQYF. The DNA for the CDR3 is TGTGCCAGCAGTTCCCCCGGGACAGGGAGTACGGGGCAGTACTTC.

The chain couples TRBV3-1 (or the pseudogene TRBV3-2) to TRBJ1-3; no clear D gene. The V gene lost 4 bases and the J gene lost 1 base, with 5 bases spanning the gap. The CDR3 has 13 residues. Germline CDR1 and CDR2: LGHDT and YNNKEL (reference sequence). CDR3 DNA: TGTGCCAGCAGCCCCGGTTCTGGAAACACCATATATTTT. Translating it yields CASSPGSGNTIYF.